What follows are 19 T cell receptor beta chains derived from one specimen sequenced in a study of shared clonotypes between healthy human individuals. Only in-frame clones appear in the TCRdb table, and some are missing; sequencing was by immunoSEQ multiplex PCR. This table has over 2 million clones, about 95% appearing once. Only CD45RO-negative cells positively selected for CCR7 counted as naive CD8 cells, so terminally differentiated effector memory CD45RA+ cells were excluded. The sample comprised naive CD8+ T cells sorted from blood. The receptors originated from a man aged 18 to 29 in good health.

In DNA form, the CDR3 reads TGTGCCAGCAGTTCCCTCGGACCGTTGGCAACTAATGAAAAACTGTTTTTT. Its translation: CASSSLGPLATNEKLFF. This chain links TRBV27 with TRBJ1-4; D is undetermined. The CDR3 has 17 residues. V dropped 4 bases and J dropped 0 bases, with 15 bases sitting between them. CDR1 and CDR2 from the germline V gene are MNHEY and SMNVEV (reference sequence).

On this clone itself: Different DNA sequences within this sample yield the same CDR3. This rearrangement joins TRBV9 to TRBJ1-2; D is unresolved. Trimming removed 0 bases at V and 3 bases at J, with 9 bases between. This CDR3 is 14 amino acids long. In germline, CDR1 is SGDLS, CDR2 YYNGEE. CDR3 protein: CASSVGAADYGYTF. DNA of the CDR3: TGTGCCAGCAGCGTAGGGGCAGCGGACTATGGCTACACCTTC.

The V and J genes are TRBV5-5 and TRBJ2-7; perhaps TRBD1 as D (6 bases). This CDR3 is built from 15 residues. CDR1 is SGHKS and CDR2 is YYEKEE in the germline V gene (reference sequence). Trimming removed 4 bases from V and 5 bases from J, with 19 bases in between. CDR3 residues: CASSATGFSFNEQYF. The CDR3 DNA follows: TGTGCCAGCAGCGCTACAGGGTTTTCATTCAACGAGCAGTACTTC.

This chain links TRBV29-1 with TRBJ1-5; TRBD1 might be the D (5 bases). Germline assignment: CDR1 SQVTM and CDR2 ANQGSEA. This CDR3 comprises 14 residues. V was shortened by 7 bases and J by 3 bases, with 16 bases between the two germline ends. CDR3 DNA: TGCAGCGCTACAGTGGGGGGGTACAATCAGCCCCAGCATTTT. Amino acid sequence: CSATVGGYNQPQHF.

The J gene is TRBJ2-3, the V gene TRBV6-1; TRBD1 matches 7 bases. The germline V gene has CDR1 MNHNS and CDR2 SASEGT. The CDR3 covers 18 residues. V was clipped by 1 base and J by 0 bases; unmatched bases: 10. The CDR3 here is CASSEDQFRDSSTDTQYF. CDR3 bases: TGTGCCAGCAGTGAAGACCAGTTCCGGGACAGTAGCACAGATACGCAGTATTTT.

This chain uses TRBV29-1 with TRBJ2-6; D unclear. CDR3 length: 15 residues. V was shortened by 2 bases and J by 0 bases, with 8 bases between the two germline ends. Germline-derived CDR1 and CDR2 are SQVTM and ANQGSEA. In nucleotides, the CDR3 is TGCAGCGTTGAATTCACGGACTCTGGGGCCAACGTCCTGACTTTC. It specifies CSVEFTDSGANVLTF. Together with reference TRBV29-1 and TRBJ2-6, the CDR3 gives the full variable domain: SAVISQKPSRDICQRGTSLTIQCQVDSQVTMMFWYRQQPGQSLTLIATANQGSEATYESGFVIDKFPISRPNLTFSTLTVSNMSPEDSSIYLCSVEFTDSGANVLTFGAGSRLTVL.

In nucleotides, the CDR3 is TGTGCCAGTTCATCGAAGGGGGCGCGGGGCTATGGCTACACCTTC. It translates to CASSSKGARGYGYTF. The chain is built from TRBV27 and TRBJ1-2; 7 nucleotides line up with TRBD1. Germline V gene sequence: CDR1 MNHEY, CDR2 SMNVEV (reference sequence). The CDR3 extends over 15 amino acids. V lost 9 bases and J lost 4; bases outside the gene matches: 14.

The CDR3 nucleotides read TGTGCCAGCAGGCCGACGTGGGACAACTACGAGCAGTACTTC. Encoded protein: CASRPTWDNYEQYF. The chain couples TRBV6-5 to TRBJ2-7, with D perhaps TRBD1 (6 bases). Trimming cost V 6 bases and J 3 bases, with 15 bases left between them. Germline V CDR1 and CDR2: MNHEY, SVGAGI. CDR3 length equals 14 residues.

As regards this clone: Other DNA sequences within the sample encode an identical CDR3. The rearrangement links TRBV5-6 to TRBJ2-7; D is unclear. With 0 bases removed from V and 0 bases from J, the gap between germline ends came to 10 bases. Germline V lookup: CDR1 SGHDT, CDR2 YYEEEE. This CDR3 is built from 15 residues. The CDR3 protein is CASSLAPWSSYEQYF. The DNA of the CDR3 is TGTGCCAGCAGCTTGGCGCCCTGGAGCTCCTACGAGCAGTACTTC.

The chain joins TRBV9 to TRBJ2-5; a weak D match, TRBD2 (5 bases). This CDR3 spans 16 amino acids. Germline-derived CDR1 and CDR2 are SGDLS and YYNGEE. V was clipped by 3 bases and J by 5 bases, with 20 bases between them. The CDR3 nucleotides are TGTGCCAGCAGCGGGGATTCCGGGCCCCGAGGGGAGACCCAGTACTTC. Residues: CASSGDSGPRGETQYF.

The chain is built from TRBV12-5 and TRBJ1-1; no reliable D call. The CDR3 runs 14 residues. CDR1 and CDR2 (germline): LGHNT, FRNRAP. V lost 4 bases, J lost 6 bases, and 15 bases lay in between. The CDR3 DNA follows: TGTGCTAGTGGTTACCGTGGGGAGAGATCTGAAGCTTTCTTT. Its protein is CASGYRGERSEAFF.

This clone is a singleton in its sample. V and J are TRBV5-1 and TRBJ2-5; D is unclear. In germline, CDR1 is SGHRS, CDR2 YFSETQ. The CDR3 extends over 14 amino acids. The V and J ends lost 0 bases and 0 bases respectively, with 6 bases between them. CDR3 coding DNA: TGCGCCAGCAGCTTGGGGTCCTACCAAGAGACCCAGTACTTC. This codes for CASSLGSYQETQYF.

V is TRBV9 and J is TRBJ2-7; the D gene is possibly TRBD1 (7 bases). Trimming removed 4 bases at V and 2 bases at J, with 16 bases between. Looked up from germline, CDR1 is SGDLS and CDR2 is YYNGEE. The CDR3 extends over 15 amino acids. CDR3 loop: CASSPRQGGTYEQYF. CDR3 sequence (DNA): TGTGCCAGCAGCCCCAGGCAGGGGGGCACCTACGAGCAGTACTTC. Based on the CDR3 plus reference TRBV9 and TRBJ2-7, the full variable domain is DSGVTQTPKHLITATGQRVTLRCSPRSGDLSVYWYQQSLDQGLQFLIQYYNGEERAKGNILERFSAQQFPDLHSELNLSSLELGDSALYFCASSPRQGGTYEQYFGPGTRLTVT.

The chain links TRBV4-1 to TRBJ1-1; 9 bases agree with TRBD1. The germline CDR1 and CDR2 sequences are MGHRA and YSYEKL. There are 16 residues in the CDR3. V gave up 2 bases and J gave up 4 bases; unmatched junction bases: 8. The CDR3 sequence: CASSQHPQGAGTEAFF. CDR3 nucleotides: TGCGCCAGCAGCCAACACCCACAGGGGGCTGGCACTGAAGCTTTCTTT.

This sequence joins TRBV4-2 and TRBJ2-3, with D possibly matching TRBD2 (5 bases). The V gene lost 2 bases and the J gene lost 2 bases, with 17 bases spanning the gap. Germline CDR1 reads LGHNA; CDR2 reads YNFKEQ. The CDR3 runs 17 residues. CDR3 protein: CASSQLLGLTHTDTQYF. Written as DNA, the CDR3 is TGTGCCAGCAGCCAACTACTTGGACTCACCCACACAGATACGCAGTATTTT.

V and J are TRBV7-9 and TRBJ2-3; 11 bases are shared with TRBD2. V was pared by 5 bases and J by 2 bases, with 3 bases of the junction left unmatched. The CDR3 runs to 15 residues. Germline V CDR1 and CDR2: SEHNR, FQNEAQ (reference sequence). CDR3 sequence reads: CASSRLAGITDTQYF. The CDR3 coding sequence is TGTGCCAGCAGCAGACTAGCGGGGATCACAGATACGCAGTATTTT.

V gene TRBV5-1 combines with J gene TRBJ1-5; tentative D call: TRBD1 (5 bases). CDR3 length: 15 amino acids. Germline assignment: CDR1 SGHRS and CDR2 YFSETQ. Between the trimmed V and J ends, which lost 0 bases and 3 bases, there was a span of 10 bases. The chain's CDR3 is CASSLDSGPNQPQHF. DNA for the CDR3: TGCGCCAGCAGCTTGGATTCGGGGCCCAATCAGCCCCAGCATTTT.

The chain has TRBV29-1 and TRBJ2-1, with D possibly being TRBD1 or TRBD2 (5 bases each). The germline gives CDR1 SQVTM, CDR2 ANQGSEA. V was pared by 3 bases and J by 11 bases, with 11 bases between. The CDR3 extends over 11 amino acids. CDR3 sequence reads: CSVDHPGQQFF. The CDR3 coding sequence is TGCAGCGTTGATCATCCGGGACAGCAGTTCTTC.

The V and J genes are TRBV9 and TRBJ2-6; TRBD1 is a possible D gene (5 bases). Germline CDR1 reads SGDLS; CDR2 reads YYNGEE. Trimming took 0 bases from V and 1 from J, leaving 11 bases between them. This CDR3 is 17 amino acids long. Written as DNA, the CDR3 is TGTGCCAGCAGCGTAGCGGGTAAGGGGTCTGGGGCCAACGTCCTGACTTTC. Amino acids: CASSVAGKGSGANVLTF.